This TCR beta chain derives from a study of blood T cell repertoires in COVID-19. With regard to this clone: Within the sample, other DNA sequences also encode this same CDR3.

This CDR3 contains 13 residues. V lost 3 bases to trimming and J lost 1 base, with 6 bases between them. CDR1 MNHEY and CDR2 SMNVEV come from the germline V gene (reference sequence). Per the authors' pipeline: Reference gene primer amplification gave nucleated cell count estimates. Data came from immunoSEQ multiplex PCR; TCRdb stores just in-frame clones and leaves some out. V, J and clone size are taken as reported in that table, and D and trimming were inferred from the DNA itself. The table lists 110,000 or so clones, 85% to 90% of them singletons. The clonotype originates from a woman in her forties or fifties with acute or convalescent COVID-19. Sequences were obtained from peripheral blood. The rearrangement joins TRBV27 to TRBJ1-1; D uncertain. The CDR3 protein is CASSLAGNTEAFF. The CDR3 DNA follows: TGTGCCAGCAGTTTGGCTGGGAACACTGAAGCTTTCTTT.